The clone carrying this TCR beta chain has a count of ten or more. Its antigen is not known. A unique molecular identifier was attached to every TCR cDNA molecule. TCRdb itself ran the 5' RACE reads through MiXCR, one entry per CDR3 protein. Among roughly 8,400 distinct CDR3 sequences listed, over 5% were seen once. This specimen belongs to a study of spatial heterogeneity in lung cancer. Findings and limits, study-wide: Expanded intratumoral alpha and beta TCR counts tracked tumor mutation counts.

CDR3 length: 17 residues. Germline CDR1 reads DFQATT; CDR2 reads SNEGSKA (reference sequence). V shed 3 bases and J 4 bases; nucleotides not matched to a gene: 12. Time point: sample taken at primary tumor resection. The approximately 70 donors had untreated early-stage non-small cell lung cancer. V and J are TRBV20-1 and TRBJ1-5, with 10 bases lining up with TRBD1. The clonotype originates from a male donor with early-stage non-small cell lung cancer. The specimen comprised lung tumor tissue, sampled at surgery. CDR3 in DNA: TGCAGTGCTAGTGTCTTGCGGGACAGGGGTCCTAATCAGCCCCAGCATTTT. Its protein is CSASVLRDRGPNQPQHF.